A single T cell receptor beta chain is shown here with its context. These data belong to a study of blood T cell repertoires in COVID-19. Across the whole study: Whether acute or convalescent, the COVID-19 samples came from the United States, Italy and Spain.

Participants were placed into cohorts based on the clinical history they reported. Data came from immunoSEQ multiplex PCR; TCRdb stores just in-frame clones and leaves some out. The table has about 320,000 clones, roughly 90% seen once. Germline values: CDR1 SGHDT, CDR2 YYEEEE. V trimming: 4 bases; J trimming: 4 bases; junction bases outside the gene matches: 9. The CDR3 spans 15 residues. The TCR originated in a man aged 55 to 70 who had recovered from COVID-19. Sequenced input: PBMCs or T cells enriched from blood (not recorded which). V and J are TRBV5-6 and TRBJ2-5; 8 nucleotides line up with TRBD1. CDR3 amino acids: CASSVAGGLGETQYF. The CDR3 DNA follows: TGTGCCAGCAGCGTAGCAGGGGGCCTGGGAGAGACCCAGTACTTC.